Listed below are T cell receptor beta chains from one sample, sequenced in a study of HIV-infected patients and healthy controls. TCRdb passed the 5' RACE reads through MiXCR, listing each CDR3 protein once. The data hold 8,000 to 11,000 distinct CDR3 sequences, with roughly 8% observed a single time. The sample taken for sequencing was blood. Receptors originate from an adult in good health. The CDR3 runs from the conserved cysteine through the conserved F or W. The order of the fields is CDR3 protein, CDR3 DNA, V gene, clone size, J gene, D gene. The D gene is left open where the match is weak. Some rows mark clone size as missing; the rest say once, few, many or name a class of expanded clone.

CDR3: CASSPRFLGSYGYTF; DNA: TGTGCCAGCAGCCCCAGGTTCCTCGGGAGCTATGGCTACACCTTC; V: TRBV5-6; size: many; J: TRBJ1-2; D: NA
CDR3: CASRGGESVHEQYF; DNA: TGTGCCAGCAGGGGGGGGGAAAGCGTCCACGAGCAGTACTTC; V: TRBV25-1; size: NA; J: TRBJ2-7; D: TRBD2
CDR3: CASSSTGTVNTEAFF; DNA: TGTGCCAGCAGCTCAACCGGGACGGTGAACACTGAAGCTTTCTTT; V: TRBV11-1; size: medium-sized; J: TRBJ1-1; D: NA
CDR3: CASSYSGTGGMNTEAFF; DNA: TGTGCCAGCAGTTACTCCGGGACAGGGGGGATGAACACTGAAGCTTTCTTT; V: TRBV6-5; size: many; J: TRBJ1-1; D: TRBD1
CDR3: CAWSPQGRGQPQHF; DNA: TGTGCCTGGAGTCCGCAGGGACGCGGGCAGCCCCAGCATTTT; V: TRBV30; size: NA; J: TRBJ1-5; D: NA
CDR3: CASSRAQASNTEAFF; DNA: TGTGCCAGCAGCCGGGCTCAGGCTTCGAACACTGAAGCTTTCTTT; V: TRBV4-2; size: medium-sized; J: TRBJ1-1; D: NA
CDR3: CASSDRQSSGANVLTF; DNA: TGTGCCAGCAGTGACCGACAGAGCTCTGGGGCCAACGTCCTGACTTTC; V: TRBV6-4; size: medium-sized; J: TRBJ2-6; D: NA
CDR3: CASSYSLDYEQYF; DNA: TGTGCCAGCAGTTACTCGTTGGACTACGAGCAGTACTTC; V: TRBV6-2/TRBV6-3; size: many; J: TRBJ2-7; D: NA
CDR3: CSAREQGGAEAFF; DNA: TGCAGTGCTAGAGAGCAAGGAGGGGCTGAAGCTTTCTTT; V: TRBV20-1; size: medium-sized; J: TRBJ1-1; D: NA
CDR3: CASSYGAIQGDTEAFF; DNA: TGTGCCAGCAGTTACGGCGCAATACAGGGAGACACTGAAGCTTTCTTT; V: TRBV6-5; size: medium-sized; J: TRBJ1-1; D: NA
CDR3: CASSSKREQYF; DNA: TGTGCCAGCAGCTCAAAGCGCGAGCAGTACTTC; V: TRBV2; size: many; J: TRBJ2-7; D: NA
CDR3: CASSPLDGIHEAFF; DNA: TGTGCCAGCAGCCCCCTGGACGGCATTCATGAAGCTTTCTTT; V: TRBV5-8; size: few; J: TRBJ1-1; D: NA
CDR3: CASGGVGKNIQYF; DNA: TGTGCCAGCGGAGGAGTAGGCAAAAACATTCAGTACTTC; V: TRBV2; size: medium-sized; J: TRBJ2-4; D: NA
CDR3: CASSPRTAQETQYF; DNA: TGTGCCAGCAGCCCCCGGACAGCCCAAGAGACCCAGTACTTC; V: TRBV13; size: few; J: TRBJ2-5; D: NA
CDR3: CSARRERTEAFF; DNA: TGCAGTGCTAGAAGGGAGAGGACTGAAGCTTTCTTT; V: TRBV20-1; size: medium-sized; J: TRBJ1-1; D: NA
CDR3: CASSLRGPSTQYF; DNA: TGTGCCAGCAGTTTGAGGGGGCCAAGTACGCAGTATTTT; V: TRBV27; size: many; J: TRBJ2-3; D: TRBD1
CDR3: CASSLATAGELFF; DNA: TGTGCCAGCAGCTTAGCCACAGCCGGGGAGCTGTTTTTT; V: TRBV7-7; size: NA; J: TRBJ2-2; D: NA
CDR3: CASSYTLSGGAGETQYF; DNA: TGTGCCAGCAGTTACACCCTTAGCGGGGGGGCCGGGGAGACCCAGTACTTC; V: TRBV6-5; size: NA; J: TRBJ2-5; D: TRBD2
CDR3: CASSLWTLGYNEQFF; DNA: TGTGCCAGCAGCTTGTGGACCTTAGGTTACAATGAGCAGTTCTTC; V: TRBV5-8; size: many; J: TRBJ2-1; D: NA
CDR3: CAWSVLGMGEQYF; DNA: TGTGCCTGGAGTGTACTGGGCATGGGGGAGCAGTACTTC; V: TRBV30; size: NA; J: TRBJ2-7; D: NA
CDR3: CSVGMDPNSPLHF; DNA: TGCAGCGTTGGGATGGACCCTAATTCACCCCTCCACTTT; V: TRBV29-1; size: NA; J: TRBJ1-6; D: NA
CDR3: CASRGLADTQYF; DNA: TGTGCCAGCAGAGGCCTCGCGGATACGCAGTATTTT; V: TRBV2; size: many; J: TRBJ2-3; D: NA
CDR3: CASSEQGRSEQYF; DNA: TGTGCCAGCAGTGAGCAGGGAAGATCCGAGCAGTACTTC; V: TRBV6-1; size: many; J: TRBJ2-7; D: NA
CDR3: CAITGNYDYGYTF; DNA: TGTGCCATAACAGGGAATTACGACTATGGCTACACCTTC; V: TRBV6-1; size: many; J: TRBJ1-2; D: NA
CDR3: CASSPDRVAQYF; DNA: TGTGCCAGCAGCCCGGACAGGGTGGCGCAGTACTTC; V: TRBV14; size: medium-sized; J: TRBJ2-7; D: TRBD1
CDR3: CASSHGQGANEQYF; DNA: TGTGCCAGCAGCCACGGACAGGGGGCGAACGAGCAGTACTTC; V: TRBV3-1; size: many; J: TRBJ2-7; D: TRBD1
CDR3: CASSQSYSSTDTQYF; DNA: TGTGCCAGCAGCCAATCTTACTCTAGCACAGATACGCAGTATTTT; V: TRBV4-2; size: few; J: TRBJ2-3; D: NA
CDR3: CATTAQYF; DNA: TGTGCCACCACTGCGCAGTATTTT; V: TRBV24-1; size: many; J: TRBJ2-3; D: NA
CDR3: CASSSQGDEQFF; DNA: TGTGCCAGCAGTTCCCAGGGGGATGAGCAGTTCTTC; V: TRBV6-5; size: medium-sized; J: TRBJ2-1; D: TRBD1
CDR3: CASSTSPGQWLSGNTIYF; DNA: TGTGCCAGCAGCACGTCCCCGGGACAGTGGTTGTCCGGAAACACCATATATTTT; V: TRBV12-3/TRBV12-4; size: medium-sized; J: TRBJ1-3; D: TRBD1
CDR3: CSAHTGTGIAKSNQPQHF; DNA: TGCAGTGCCCATACCGGGACAGGGATAGCTAAGAGCAATCAGCCCCAGCATTTT; V: TRBV20-1; size: NA; J: TRBJ1-5; D: TRBD1
CDR3: CATSSRIQHTGELFF; DNA: TGTGCCACCAGCAGTAGGATCCAGCACACCGGGGAGCTGTTTTTT; V: TRBV15; size: NA; J: TRBJ2-2; D: NA
CDR3: CASSTNDRTEAFF; DNA: TGTGCCAGCTCAACAAATGACCGCACTGAAGCTTTCTTT; V: TRBV18; size: many; J: TRBJ1-1; D: NA
CDR3: CASSFSTYGYTF; DNA: TGCGCCAGCAGCTTTTCTACCTATGGCTACACCTTC; V: TRBV5-1; size: medium-sized; J: TRBJ1-2; D: NA
CDR3: CASSNDGIGGYTF; DNA: TGTGCCAGCAGCAATGATGGGATCGGAGGCTACACCTTC; V: TRBV7-2; size: NA; J: TRBJ1-2; D: NA
CDR3: CASSQRDLNGYTF; DNA: TGTGCCAGCAGCCAGAGGGACTTGAACGGCTACACCTTC; V: TRBV3-1; size: medium-sized; J: TRBJ1-2; D: NA
CDR3: CASRDGQGSYNSPLHF; DNA: TGTGCCAGCAGGGATGGACAGGGTTCCTATAATTCACCCCTCCACTTT; V: TRBV12-3/TRBV12-4; size: medium-sized; J: TRBJ1-6; D: TRBD1
CDR3: CASSRIDSYGYTF; DNA: TGCGCCAGCAGCCGGATCGACAGCTATGGCTACACCTTC; V: TRBV4-1; size: many; J: TRBJ1-2; D: NA
CDR3: CASLGRQGTEQYF; DNA: TGTGCCAGCTTGGGACGACAGGGGACCGAGCAGTACTTC; V: TRBV6-1; size: medium-sized; J: TRBJ2-7; D: TRBD1
CDR3: CASSRGGQSPEAFF; DNA: TGTGCCAGCAGCCGGGGGGGACAGTCTCCTGAAGCTTTCTTT; V: TRBV3-1; size: medium-sized; J: TRBJ1-1; D: TRBD1
CDR3: CASSYDGTGAGGYTF; DNA: TGTGCCAGCAGCTACGACGGGACAGGGGCCGGAGGCTACACCTTC; V: TRBV3-1; size: NA; J: TRBJ1-2; D: TRBD1
CDR3: CASSLQNPNYGYTF; DNA: TGTGCCAGCAGCTTACAAAACCCTAACTATGGCTACACCTTC; V: TRBV5-5; size: many; J: TRBJ1-2; D: NA
CDR3: CATSGRIQHTGELFF; DNA: TGTGCCACCAGCGGTAGGATCCAGCACACCGGGGAGCTGTTTTTT; V: TRBV15; size: NA; J: TRBJ2-2; D: NA
CDR3: CSVEEGANPKETQYF; DNA: TGCAGCGTTGAAGAGGGAGCCAACCCAAAAGAGACCCAGTACTTC; V: TRBV29-1; size: many; J: TRBJ2-5; D: NA
CDR3: CAWSAGQVYEQYF; DNA: TGTGCCTGGAGTGCGGGACAGGTCTACGAGCAGTACTTC; V: TRBV30; size: medium-sized; J: TRBJ2-7; D: TRBD1
CDR3: CASSLAGHNEQFF; DNA: TGTGCCAGCAGCTTAGCGGGCCACAATGAGCAGTTCTTC; V: TRBV7-8; size: NA; J: TRBJ2-1; D: NA
CDR3: CASSLTASSYNSPLHF; DNA: TGTGCCAGCTCACTAACGGCGAGCTCCTATAATTCACCCCTCCACTTT; V: TRBV18; size: NA; J: TRBJ1-6; D: NA
CDR3: CASSLGRGMETQYF; DNA: TGTGCCAGCAGCTTGGGAAGGGGTATGGAGACCCAGTACTTC; V: TRBV5-6; size: many; J: TRBJ2-5; D: NA
CDR3: CASSRGPISGGVETQYF; DNA: TGTGCCAGCAGCCGGGGGCCAATATCAGGGGGCGTCGAGACCCAGTACTTC; V: TRBV6-1; size: medium-sized; J: TRBJ2-5; D: TRBD1
CDR3: CASSLDANEKLFF; DNA: TGTGCCAGCTCGCTGGACGCGAATGAAAAACTGTTTTTT; V: TRBV18; size: many; J: TRBJ1-4; D: NA
CDR3: CSVGSGLPVSGNTIYF; DNA: TGCAGCGTTGGATCGGGACTCCCAGTCTCTGGAAACACCATATATTTT; V: TRBV29-1; size: many; J: TRBJ1-3; D: NA
CDR3: CASSQDSLPPYNSPLHF; DNA: TGTGCCAGCAGCCAAGACAGTTTACCTCCCTATAATTCACCCCTCCACTTT; V: TRBV3-1; size: medium-sized; J: TRBJ1-6; D: NA
CDR3: CASSQESGGRTDTQYF; DNA: TGTGCCAGCAGCCAAGAAAGCGGGGGCCGCACAGATACGCAGTATTTT; V: TRBV3-1; size: medium-sized; J: TRBJ2-3; D: TRBD2
CDR3: CASSLQGTRTDTQYF; DNA: TGTGCCAGCAGCTTACAAGGCACCCGCACAGATACGCAGTATTTT; V: TRBV7-2; size: NA; J: TRBJ2-3; D: NA
CDR3: CASSRTQSQETQYF; DNA: TGTGCCAGCTCACGGACCCAATCGCAAGAGACCCAGTACTTC; V: TRBV18; size: many; J: TRBJ2-5; D: NA